These 25 T cell receptor beta chains originate from one sample sequenced in a study of human T cells and chemical hapten exposure. TCRdb reanalysed the RACE reads using MiXCR and keeps one entry per CDR3 protein. The sample lists 85,000 to 100,000 distinct CDR3 sequences; 9.5% to 11% were seen once. Time point of the sample: patch test 2, 6 weeks after DPC sensitization. Treatment specified: therapeutic diphenylcyclopropenone sensitization with weekly scalp DPC. The material was whole blood, obtained in connection with sensitization to the hapten diphenylcyclopropenone (DPC). The receptors originated from a middle-aged man with alopecia areata. Some clones in this sample may be carry-over from other donors' samples.

The chain joins TRBV4-1 to TRBJ2-5; D is uncertain. V gave up 3 bases and J gave up 9 bases, with 17 bases separating them. CDR1 MGHRA and CDR2 YSYEKL come from the germline V gene. The CDR3 length is 14 residues. The CDR3 region has the DNA TGCGCCAGCAGCCAGGCTAGGCCCAATATGGCCCAGTACTTC. Its translation: CASSQARPNMAQYF.

The gene calls are TRBV30 and TRBJ2-1; no clear D gene. The V end lost 2 bases, the J end lost 8 bases, and 7 bases lay between the germline ends. Germline V CDR1 and CDR2: GTSNPN, SVGIG (reference sequence). The CDR3 spans 11 residues. Here the CDR3 reads CAWSILHEQFF. CDR3 sequence (DNA): TGTGCCTGGAGTATTCTCCATGAGCAGTTCTTC.

This chain uses TRBV12-3 or TRBV12-4 with TRBJ2-2, with 9 bases fitting TRBD1. CDR3 size: 15 residues. The junction had 5 bases not matched to a gene; V was cut back by 4 bases and J by 5 bases. CDR3 in amino acids: CASSSGTGRTGELFF. As DNA, the CDR3 is TGTGCCAGCAGTTCAGGGACAGGGCGGACCGGGGAGCTGTTTTTT.

Concerning this clonotype itself: This clone may be a read error of a much larger clone one base away. The rearrangement uses TRBV12-3 or TRBV12-4 and TRBJ1-5, with D possibly matching TRBD1 (6 bases). This CDR3 region has 16 residues. The chain's CDR3 is CASSLTGFFSNEPQHF. The CDR3 region has the DNA TGTGCCAGCAGTTTAACAGGGTTCTTTAGCAATGAGCCCCAGCATTTT.

This clonotype was detected only a few times. The V and J genes are TRBV4-3 and TRBJ2-3, with 9 bases fitting TRBD2. Trimming cost V 0 bases and J 4 bases; bases outside gene matches: 5. CDR1 is LGHNA and CDR2 is YSLEER in the germline V gene. CDR3 length: 16 residues. Written as DNA, the CDR3 is TGCGCCAGCAGCCAAGACCCCGCGGGAGGGCCAGATACGCAGTATTTT. Protein sequence: CASSQDPAGGPDTQYF.

CDR3 bases: TGTGCCAGCAGCTCACAGCTCCGGGACAGGGGAGGGGAGCTGTTTTTT. Translated: CASSSQLRDRGGELFF. The V gene is TRBV7-9, the J gene TRBJ2-2; 10 bases agree with TRBD1. J lost 8 bases, V lost 4 bases, and 10 bases had no gene match. This CDR3 spans 16 amino acids. CDR1 and CDR2 from the germline V gene are SEHNR and FQNEAQ (reference sequence).

V gene TRBV12-3 or TRBV12-4 combines with J gene TRBJ1-2, with 7 bases that match TRBD1. This CDR3 has 13 amino acids. J gave up 5 bases and V 3 bases, and 3 bases lay outside the gene matches. The CDR3 loop reads CASSFYRGYGYTF. CDR3 nucleotide sequence: TGTGCCAGCAGTTTTTACAGGGGATATGGCTACACCTTC.

This clonotype has ten or more counts. This chain connects TRBV4-3 to TRBJ2-7, with 9 bases identical to TRBD2. This CDR3 is 15 amino acids long. After removal of 1 base from V and 4 bases from J, the junction contained 5 bases not matched to a gene. Germline CDR1 and CDR2: LGHNA and YSLEER. The CDR3 loop reads CASSQGLADHYEQYF. The DNA for the CDR3 is TGCGCCAGCAGCCAAGGACTAGCGGACCATTACGAGCAGTACTTC.

This chain joins TRBV29-1 and TRBJ2-4; 10 nucleotides line up with TRBD2. The CDR3 runs 14 residues. Losses at the gene ends were 4 bases for V and 9 bases for J; bases not matched to a gene: 9. From germline, CDR1 is SQVTM and CDR2 ANQGSEA. The CDR3 DNA reads TGCAGCGTTGCGGCTAGCGGGAGTGATGGCATTCAGTACTTC. Protein product: CSVAASGSDGIQYF.

The chain combines TRBV6-5 with TRBJ2-7; D is perhaps TRBD1 (6 bases). Germline assignment: CDR1 MNHEY and CDR2 SVGAGI. This CDR3 is built from 12 residues. With 6 bases removed from V and 4 bases from J, the gap between germline ends came to 10 bases. The CDR3 DNA is TGTGCCAGCAGCCCCGGACAGTACGAGCAGTACTTC. Translated: CASSPGQYEQYF.

This clonotype was counted only a few times. The rearrangement uses TRBV9 and TRBJ2-3, with D possibly TRBD2 on 5 matching bases. The V gene lost 0 bases and the J gene lost 3 bases, with 14 bases spanning the gap. Germline V CDR1 and CDR2: SGDLS, YYNGEE. This CDR3 has 16 residues. CDR3 sequence reads: CASSVGGSAQTDTQYF. CDR3 DNA: TGTGCCAGCAGCGTAGGAGGGAGTGCACAGACAGATACGCAGTATTTT.

The V gene is TRBV24-1, the J gene TRBJ2-4, with TRBD1 identical over 7 bases. CDR1 and CDR2 from the germline V gene are KGHDR and SFDVKD. Trimming removed 3 bases from V and 8 bases from J; junction bases left unmatched: 6. This CDR3 is built from 14 residues. The CDR3 loop reads CATSDADRRDIQYF. CDR3 sequence (DNA): TGTGCCACCAGTGATGCGGACAGGAGAGACATTCAGTACTTC.

The table lists this clonotype with a few counts. The gene calls are TRBV29-1 and TRBJ1-4; D remains unclear. Germline V gives CDR1 SQVTM, CDR2 ANQGSEA. Trimming took 5 bases from V and 7 from J, leaving 14 bases between them. The CDR3 consists of 13 residues. This chain's CDR3 is CSVPGSSSEKLFF. The DNA for the CDR3 is TGCAGCGTTCCCGGGTCCTCGAGTGAAAAACTGTTTTTT.

This clonotype was seen many times. The CDR3 nucleotides are TGTGCCAGTAGTTTTTCCTTCTTGGGCGGGAAGACCCAGTACTTC. It codes for CASSFSFLGGKTQYF. The rearrangement joins TRBV19 to TRBJ2-5, with D possibly matching TRBD2 (6 bases). CDR3 length equals 15 residues. The V and J ends lost 5 bases and 6 bases respectively, with 19 bases between them. Per germline, CDR1 LNHDA and CDR2 SQIVND (reference sequence).

This clonotype turned up a few times. This sequence joins TRBV6-2 or TRBV6-3 and TRBJ2-3; a weak D match, TRBD2 (5 bases). In germline, CDR1 is MNHEY, CDR2 SVGEGT. The CDR3 is made up of 14 amino acids. V dropped 5 bases and J dropped 2 bases, with 11 bases sitting between them. The CDR3 region has the DNA TGTGCCAGCAGTATGGAGGCCCTCACAGATACGCAGTATTTT. The encoded protein is CASSMEALTDTQYF.

J is TRBJ2-3 and V is TRBV6-6; D is unclear. Germline V lookup: CDR1 MNHNY, CDR2 SVGAGI (reference sequence). The CDR3 is made up of 14 amino acids. Trimming took off 0 bases at V and 2 bases at J, with 6 bases between the two ends. The CDR3 coding sequence is TGTGCCAGCAGTTACTCCCATTTCACAGATACGCAGTATTTT. Protein: CASSYSHFTDTQYF.

The CDR3 DNA reads as TGTGCCAGCAGCGACAGACTTACCTACGAGCAGTACTTC. Residues: CASSDRLTYEQYF. The J gene is TRBJ2-7, the V gene TRBV7-6, with a weak D call TRBD1 (5 bases). Germline CDR1 reads SGHVS; CDR2 reads FNYEAQ. The CDR3 is 13 amino acids. Trimming stripped 5 bases from V and 2 bases from J, with 10 bases between.

This clonotype was seen at least ten times. This sequence joins TRBV29-1 and TRBJ2-7; no clear D gene. This CDR3 has 14 amino acids. V lost 2 bases to trimming and J lost 1 base, with 12 bases between them. In germline, CDR1 is SQVTM, CDR2 ANQGSEA. CDR3 in DNA: TGCAGCGTTGAAAATCCTAAGGCTTCCTACGAGCAGTACGTC. This encodes CSVENPKASYEQYV.

V usage is TRBV11-2 and J usage is TRBJ2-4; perhaps TRBD2 as D (6 bases). The CDR3 has 17 residues. V lost 2 bases and J lost 8, with 22 bases in between. CDR1 is SGHAT, CDR2 FQNNGV, per germline. The CDR3 DNA reads as TGTGCCAGCAGCTTATTCGGCGGGGCCAGGGCAGGTGACATTCAGTACTTC. This sequence encodes CASSLFGGARAGDIQYF.

This clonotype occurred a few times. The chain combines TRBV6-6 with TRBJ2-2; no reliable D call. The CDR3 spans 16 residues. CDR1 is MNHNY and CDR2 is SVGAGI in the germline V gene (reference sequence). V lost 2 bases and J lost 0, with 10 bases in between. For the CDR3, the DNA is TGTGCCAGCAGTTACGGGATTCCATCGAACACCGGGGAGCTGTTTTTT. Its translation: CASSYGIPSNTGELFF.

This clonotype was observed many times. The chain couples TRBV6-2 or TRBV6-3 to TRBJ2-1, with TRBD2 matching over 12 bases. Looked up from germline, CDR1 is MNHEY and CDR2 is SVGEGT. Germline trimming cut 6 bases from V and 3 bases from J; bases unmatched to any gene: 6. This CDR3 has 16 residues. The CDR3 sequence is CASRSLLAGGYNEQFF. CDR3 sequence (DNA): TGTGCCAGCAGATCATTACTAGCGGGAGGCTACAATGAGCAGTTCTTC.

The chain carries TRBV7-8 and TRBJ2-3; 14 bases align to TRBD2. V lost 5 bases and J lost 5; bases outside the gene matches: 18. From germline, CDR1 is SGHVS and CDR2 FQNEAQ. The CDR3 runs 20 residues. CDR3 residues: CASSVTGGLTSGRVLDTQYF. DNA for the CDR3: TGTGCCAGCAGCGTCACAGGGGGCTTGACTAGCGGGAGGGTTCTAGATACGCAGTATTTT.

This clonotype came up a few times. The genes are TRBV14 and TRBJ2-5; D could derive from TRBD1 or TRBD2 (5 bases each). Germline lookup yields CDR1 SGHDN and CDR2 FVKESK. This CDR3 comprises 13 residues. Trimming left V 3 bases short and J 5 bases short, with 10 bases between. CDR3 sequence: CASSQLWGETQYF. The CDR3 bases are TGTGCCAGCAGCCAGCTTTGGGGGGAGACCCAGTACTTC.

This chain links TRBV4-1 with TRBJ1-3; D is possibly TRBD1 (6 bases). Looked up from germline, CDR1 is MGHRA and CDR2 is YSYEKL. Trimming took off 0 bases at V and 0 bases at J, with 21 bases between the two ends. The CDR3 runs 20 residues. The CDR3, as DNA: TGCGCCAGCAGCCAAGAGTTTACAGGGATCACCTTCACCTCTGGAAACACCATATATTTT. It codes for CASSQEFTGITFTSGNTIYF.

This clonotype was counted ten times or more. The CDR3, as DNA: TGTGCCAGCAGTTTAGCGTCAGTACCTCAGCCCCAGCATTTT. This gives the protein CASSLASVPQPQHF. This chain joins TRBV6-2 or TRBV6-3 and TRBJ1-5; D remains ambiguous. V shed 4 bases and J shed 6 bases, with 13 bases lying between them. The CDR3 sequence is 14 residues long. Germline assignment: CDR1 MNHEY and CDR2 SVGEGT.